This TCR beta chain derives from a study of blood T cell repertoires in COVID-19. At the level of the study: The study drew acute and convalescent COVID-19 samples from the United States, Italy and Spain. T cells, B-cell-depleted T cells, or PBMCs provided the cDNA or gDNA that served as material.

Using immunoSEQ multiplex PCR, the repertoire was profiled, and TCRdb retains in-frame clones only, with some absent. The data hold 200,000 to 250,000 clones, with roughly 82% observed a single time. This clone appeared once. The V end was cut by 3 bases, the J end by 3 bases, with 9 bases between. Germline V gene sequence: CDR1 DFQATT, CDR2 SNEGSKA (reference sequence). The CDR3 sequence is 13 residues long. The clonotype was recovered from a man aged 45 to 65 with active or convalescent COVID-19. Source material: peripheral blood. The gene calls are TRBV20-1 and TRBJ1-5, with D possibly matching TRBD1 (6 bases). The CDR3 spells CSASPGVNQPQHF. The CDR3 DNA sequence: TGCAGTGCTAGTCCAGGGGTCAATCAGCCCCAGCATTTT.